A selection of T cell receptor beta chains follows, all from one sample in a study of CD8+CD57+ T cells in acquired aplastic anemia. TCRdb reprocessed the reads with MiXCR, giving one entry per CDR3 protein. Of 150,000 to 170,000 distinct CDR3 sequences in the sample, 40% to 65% were seen once. Sequences were obtained from sorted CD4+, CD8+, or CD8+CD57+ T cells (not recorded which) from PBMCs. The receptor set was obtained from a human donor with aplastic anemia. Both conserved end residues are part of each CDR3. A D gene is named only where the DNA matches it firmly. The size field is filled for only some rows; it gives once, few, many or a size class.

clone_size	d_call	j_call	v_call	cdr3_aa	cdr3_nt
NA	TRBD1	TRBJ2-5	TRBV12-3/TRBV12-4	CASRKDRGQETQYF	TGTGCCAGCAGAAAGGACAGGGGCCAAGAGACCCAGTACTTC
NA	NA	TRBJ2-3	TRBV20-1	CSARKMTRGSTDTQYF	TGCAGTGCCCGCAAGATGACTCGGGGAAGCACAGATACGCAGTATTTT
once	NA	TRBJ1-1	TRBV6-5	CASSYRDGGTEAFF	TGTGCCAGCAGTTACAGGGACGGTGGAACTGAAGCTTTCTTT
NA	NA	TRBJ2-6	TRBV19	CASDFGGAGANVLTF	TGTGCCAGTGATTTTGGGGGCGCTGGGGCCAACGTCCTGACTTTC
many	NA	TRBJ2-3	TRBV9	CASSVEAPDTQYF	TGTGCCAGCAGCGTAGAGGCCCCAGATACGCAGTATTTT
large	NA	TRBJ1-5	TRBV10-2	CASSELGGNQPQHF	TGCGCCAGCAGTGAGCTGGGAGGCAATCAGCCCCAGCATTTT
NA	TRBD1	TRBJ1-1	TRBV15	CATSRADRGTEAFF	TGTGCCACCAGCAGAGCGGACAGGGGCACTGAAGCTTTCTTT
many	NA	TRBJ2-1	TRBV9	CASSPRGVTYNEQFF	TGTGCCAGCAGCCCCAGGGGCGTCACCTACAATGAGCAGTTCTTC
many	NA	TRBJ2-7	TRBV20-1	CSARDTAYEQYF	TGCAGTGCTAGGGACACTGCCTACGAGCAGTACTTC
many	TRBD2	TRBJ2-3	TRBV19	CASSITAGGPTDTQYF	TGTGCCAGTAGTATTACAGCGGGGGGGCCGACAGATACGCAGTATTTT
many	NA	TRBJ1-3	TRBV9	CASSVDPSHAGNTIYF	TGTGCCAGCAGCGTAGATCCCAGCCACGCTGGAAACACCATATATTTT
few	NA	TRBJ2-1	TRBV7-2	CAVGGGNEQFF	TGTGCCGTAGGGGGAGGCAATGAGCAGTTCTTC
few	TRBD1	TRBJ1-2	TRBV19	CASSRDRGRSGGYTF	TGTGCCAGTAGTAGGGACAGGGGAAGGAGTGGTGGCTACACCTTC
few	TRBD1	TRBJ1-6	TRBV2	CASSEIGTGVSPLHF	TGTGCCAGCAGTGAAATCGGGACAGGGGTCTCACCCCTCCACTTT
NA	NA	TRBJ1-1	TRBV10-3	CAISGAGSGGTEAFF	TGTGCCATCAGTGGGGCCGGGAGTGGCGGCACTGAAGCTTTCTTT
many	NA	TRBJ2-5	TRBV6-2/TRBV6-3	CATVGPRETQYF	TGTGCCACTGTGGGACCGAGAGAGACCCAGTACTTC
NA	TRBD2	TRBJ2-2	TRBV10-2	CASSEHTPGLVRSGDLFF	TGCGCCAGCAGTGAGCACACCCCGGGACTAGTGCGGTCCGGGGACCTGTTTTTT
NA	NA	TRBJ1-1	TRBV24-1	CATSDGTVNTEAFF	TGTGCCACCAGTGATGGCACAGTGAACACTGAAGCTTTCTTT
few	NA	TRBJ2-2	TRBV6-5	CASSYSARLGDTGELFF	TGTGCCAGCAGTTACTCCGCCCGCCTTGGGGACACCGGGGAGCTGTTTTTT
NA	NA	TRBJ1-1	TRBV2	CASSNDGNTEAFF	TGTGCCAGCAGCAACGACGGGAACACTGAAGCTTTCTTT
many	TRBD1	TRBJ1-2	TRBV9	CASSAGWTGPNYGYTF	TGTGCCAGCAGCGCCGGATGGACAGGGCCTAACTATGGCTACACCTTC
NA	NA	TRBJ1-6	TRBV5-1	CASSLEGHGNSPLHF	TGCGCCAGCAGCTTGGAAGGACACGGCAATTCACCCCTCCACTTT
NA	TRBD1	TRBJ2-7	TRBV29-1	CSVVDRTEQYF	TGCAGCGTGGTGGACAGGACCGAGCAGTACTTC
many	NA	TRBJ1-5	TRBV10-1	CASRSDGYQPQHF	TGCGCCAGCAGGTCAGATGGCTATCAGCCCCAGCATTTT
few	TRBD2	TRBJ2-7	TRBV10-3	CAISESLADSYEQYF	TGTGCCATCAGTGAGTCACTAGCGGACTCCTACGAGCAGTACTTC